The sequence of this T cell receptor (beta chain) was determined in a study of T cell repertoires in cytomegalovirus infection. In the study overall: Recently identified HLA-C-restricted CMV epitopes were used, and well-studied HLA-B-restricted CMV epitopes were used as well.

Study results and caveats: Dominating the ex vivo response were HLA-C-restricted CMV-specific TCR beta clonotypes.

Note on this clonotype: Its antigen is unidentified.

CDR1 and CDR2 from the germline V gene are SGHDT and YYEEEE. CDR3 size: 16 residues. Between the trimmed V and J ends, which lost 0 bases and 2 bases, there was a span of 15 bases. From the reads, TCRdb called clonotypes with MiXCR, one entry per CDR3 protein. This sample yields 700,000 to 950,000 distinct CDR3 sequences, of which approximately 30% are seen a single time; 9.5% to 15% belongs to the top ten. The source is a human donor in good health (CMV status not recorded). Some clones in this sample may be carry-over from other donors' samples. V and J are TRBV5-6 and TRBJ2-7, with D possibly TRBD2 on 5 matching bases. Here the sequenced sample was cultured CD8+ T cells from PBMCs, taken from culture after CMV antigen stimulation. The CDR3 loop is CASSLVGLALTYEQYV. The CDR3 bases are TGTGCCAGCAGCTTGGTTGGACTGGCCTTAACCTACGAGCAGTACGTC.